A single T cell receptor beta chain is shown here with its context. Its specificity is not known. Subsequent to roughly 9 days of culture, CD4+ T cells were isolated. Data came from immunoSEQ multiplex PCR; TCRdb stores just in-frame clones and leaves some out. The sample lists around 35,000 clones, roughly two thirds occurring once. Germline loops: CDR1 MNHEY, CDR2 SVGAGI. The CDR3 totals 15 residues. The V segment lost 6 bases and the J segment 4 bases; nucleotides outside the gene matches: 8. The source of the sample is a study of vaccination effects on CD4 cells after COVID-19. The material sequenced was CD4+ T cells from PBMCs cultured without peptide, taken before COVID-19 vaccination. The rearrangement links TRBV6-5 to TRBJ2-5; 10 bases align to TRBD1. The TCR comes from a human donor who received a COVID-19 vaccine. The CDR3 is CASRGGQGGGETQYF. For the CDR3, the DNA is TGTGCCAGCAGGGGCGGACAGGGGGGAGGAGAGACCCAGTACTTC.